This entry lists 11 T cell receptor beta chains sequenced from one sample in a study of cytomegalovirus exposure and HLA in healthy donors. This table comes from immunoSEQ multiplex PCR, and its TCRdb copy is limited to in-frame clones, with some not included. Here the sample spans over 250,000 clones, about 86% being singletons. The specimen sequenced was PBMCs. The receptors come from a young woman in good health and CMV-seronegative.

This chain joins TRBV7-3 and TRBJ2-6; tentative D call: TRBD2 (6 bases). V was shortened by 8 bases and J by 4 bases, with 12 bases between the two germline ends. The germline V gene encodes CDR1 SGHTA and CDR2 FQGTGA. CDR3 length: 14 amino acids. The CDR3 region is CASGGNSGANVLTF. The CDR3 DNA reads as TGTGCCAGCGGAGGGAACTCCGGGGCCAACGTCCTGACTTTC.

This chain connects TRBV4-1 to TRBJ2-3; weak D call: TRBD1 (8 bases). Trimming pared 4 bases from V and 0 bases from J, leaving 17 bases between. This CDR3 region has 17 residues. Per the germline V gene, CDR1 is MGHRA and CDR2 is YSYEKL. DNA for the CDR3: TGCGCCAGCAGCCCAAAACAGGGGGGGACTAGCACAGATACGCAGTATTTT. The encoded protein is CASSPKQGGTSTDTQYF.

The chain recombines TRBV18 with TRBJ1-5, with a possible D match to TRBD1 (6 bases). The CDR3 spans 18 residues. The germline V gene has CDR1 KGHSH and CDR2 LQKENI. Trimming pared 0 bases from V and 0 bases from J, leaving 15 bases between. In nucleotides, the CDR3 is TGTGCCAGCTCACCACCGGGACAAAGCATTGGTAGCAATCAGCCCCAGCATTTT. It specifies CASSPPGQSIGSNQPQHF.

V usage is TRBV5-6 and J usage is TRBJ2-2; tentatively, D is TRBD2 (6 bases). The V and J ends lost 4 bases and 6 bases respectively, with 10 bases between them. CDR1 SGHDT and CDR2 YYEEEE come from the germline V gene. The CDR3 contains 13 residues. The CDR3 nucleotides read TGTGCCAGCAGCCCGACTAGGGCCGGGGAGCTGTTTTTT. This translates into CASSPTRAGELFF. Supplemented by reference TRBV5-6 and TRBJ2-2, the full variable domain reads DAGVTQSPTHLIKTRGQQVTLRCSPKSGHDTVSWYQQALGQGPQFIFQYYEEEERQRGNFPDRFSGHQFPNYSSELNVNALLLGDSALYLCASSPTRAGELFFGEGSRLTVL.

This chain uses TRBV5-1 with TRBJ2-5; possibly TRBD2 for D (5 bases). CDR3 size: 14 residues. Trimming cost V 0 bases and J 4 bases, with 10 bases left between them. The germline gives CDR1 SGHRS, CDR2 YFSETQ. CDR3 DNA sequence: TGCGCCAGCAGCTTGGATGCTGGAGGAGAGACCCAGTACTTC. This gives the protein CASSLDAGGETQYF.

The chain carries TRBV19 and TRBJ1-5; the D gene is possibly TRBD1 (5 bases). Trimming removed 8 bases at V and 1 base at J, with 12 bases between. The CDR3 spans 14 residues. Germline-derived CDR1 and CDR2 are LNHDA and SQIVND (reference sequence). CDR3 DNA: TGTGCCAGTCATTCGTGGGGCAGCAATCAGCCCCAGCATTTT. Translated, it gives CASHSWGSNQPQHF.

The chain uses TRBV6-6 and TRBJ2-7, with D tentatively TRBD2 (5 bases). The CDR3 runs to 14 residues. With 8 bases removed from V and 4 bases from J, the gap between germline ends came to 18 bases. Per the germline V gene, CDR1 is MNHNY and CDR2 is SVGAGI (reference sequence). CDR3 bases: TGTGCCAGCCGGAGAGAGGGTTTTGGGTACGAGCAGTACTTC. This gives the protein CASRREGFGYEQYF.

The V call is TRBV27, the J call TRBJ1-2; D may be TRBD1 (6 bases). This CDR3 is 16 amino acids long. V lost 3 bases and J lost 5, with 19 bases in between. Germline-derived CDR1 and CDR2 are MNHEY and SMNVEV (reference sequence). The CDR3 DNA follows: TGTGCCAGCAGTTTCTCCTACGGACACAGGGTATATGGCTACACCTTC. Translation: CASSFSYGHRVYGYTF.

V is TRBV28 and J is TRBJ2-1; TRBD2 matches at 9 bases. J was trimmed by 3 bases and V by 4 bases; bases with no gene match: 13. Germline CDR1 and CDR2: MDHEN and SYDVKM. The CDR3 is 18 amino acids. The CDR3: CASSSPGGGRAGYNEQFF. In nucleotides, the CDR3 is TGTGCCAGCAGTTCCCCGGGGGGCGGGAGGGCCGGCTACAATGAGCAGTTCTTC.

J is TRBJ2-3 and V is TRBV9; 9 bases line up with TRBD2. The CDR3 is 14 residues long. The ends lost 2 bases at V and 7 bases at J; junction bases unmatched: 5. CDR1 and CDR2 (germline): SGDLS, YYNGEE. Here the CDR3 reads CASSVASGEYTQYF. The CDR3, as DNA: TGTGCCAGCAGCGTCGCTAGCGGGGAATATACGCAGTATTTT. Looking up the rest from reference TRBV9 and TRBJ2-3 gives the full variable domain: DSGVTQTPKHLITATGQRVTLRCSPRSGDLSVYWYQQSLDQGLQFLIQYYNGEERAKGNILERFSAQQFPDLHSELNLSSLELGDSALYFCASSVASGEYTQYFGPGTRLTVL.

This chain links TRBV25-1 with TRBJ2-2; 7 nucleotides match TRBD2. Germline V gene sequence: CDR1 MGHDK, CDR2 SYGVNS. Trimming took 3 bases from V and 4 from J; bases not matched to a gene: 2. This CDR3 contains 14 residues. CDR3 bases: TGTGCCAGCAGTGATCCTAGCGGCACCGGGGAGCTGTTTTTT. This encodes CASSDPSGTGELFF.